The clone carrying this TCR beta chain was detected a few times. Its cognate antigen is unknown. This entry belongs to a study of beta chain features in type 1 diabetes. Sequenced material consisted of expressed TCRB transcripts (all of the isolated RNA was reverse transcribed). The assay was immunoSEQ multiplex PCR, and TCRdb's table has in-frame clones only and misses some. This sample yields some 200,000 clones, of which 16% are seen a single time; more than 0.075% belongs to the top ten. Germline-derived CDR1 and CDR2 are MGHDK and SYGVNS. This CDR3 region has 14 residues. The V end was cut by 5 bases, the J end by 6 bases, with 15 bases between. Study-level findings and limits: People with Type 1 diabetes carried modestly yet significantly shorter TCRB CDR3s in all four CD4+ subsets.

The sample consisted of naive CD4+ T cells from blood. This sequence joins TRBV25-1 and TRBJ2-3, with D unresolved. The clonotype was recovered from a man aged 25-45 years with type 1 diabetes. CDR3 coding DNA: TGTGCCAGCAGTAGAAGCGCCCTGGGGGATACGCAGTATTTT. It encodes CASSRSALGDTQYF.